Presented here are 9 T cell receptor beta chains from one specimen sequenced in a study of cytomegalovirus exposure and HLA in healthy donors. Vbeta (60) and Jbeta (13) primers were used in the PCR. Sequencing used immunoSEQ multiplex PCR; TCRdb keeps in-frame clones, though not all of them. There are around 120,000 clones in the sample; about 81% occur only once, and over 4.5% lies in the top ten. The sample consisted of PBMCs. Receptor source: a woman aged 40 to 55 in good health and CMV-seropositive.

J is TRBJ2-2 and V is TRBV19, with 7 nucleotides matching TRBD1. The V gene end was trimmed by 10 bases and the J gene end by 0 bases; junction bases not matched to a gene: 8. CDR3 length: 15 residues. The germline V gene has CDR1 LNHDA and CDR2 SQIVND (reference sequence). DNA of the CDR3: TGTGCCATAGGGGATGGGACAGCGAACACCGGGGAGCTGTTTTTT. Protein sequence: CAIGDGTANTGELFF.

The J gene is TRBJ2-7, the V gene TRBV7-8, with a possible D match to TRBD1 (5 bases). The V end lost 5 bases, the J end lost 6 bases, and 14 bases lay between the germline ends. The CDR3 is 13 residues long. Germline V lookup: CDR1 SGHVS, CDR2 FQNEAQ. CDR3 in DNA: TGTGCCAGCAGCCAGAATCAAGGGGTCGAGCAGTACTTC. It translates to CASSQNQGVEQYF.

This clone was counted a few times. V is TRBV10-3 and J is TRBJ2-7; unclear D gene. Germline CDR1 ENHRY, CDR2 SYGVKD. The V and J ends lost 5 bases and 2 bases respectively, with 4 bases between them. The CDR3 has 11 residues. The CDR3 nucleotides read TGTGCCATCAGTTCTACCTACGAGCAGTACTTC. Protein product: CAISSTYEQYF.

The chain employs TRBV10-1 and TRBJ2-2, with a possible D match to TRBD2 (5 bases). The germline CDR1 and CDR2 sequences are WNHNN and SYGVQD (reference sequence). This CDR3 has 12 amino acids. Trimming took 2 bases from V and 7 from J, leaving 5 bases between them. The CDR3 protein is CASSEGGGELFF. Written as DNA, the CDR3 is TGCGCCAGCAGTGAGGGAGGCGGGGAGCTGTTTTTT.

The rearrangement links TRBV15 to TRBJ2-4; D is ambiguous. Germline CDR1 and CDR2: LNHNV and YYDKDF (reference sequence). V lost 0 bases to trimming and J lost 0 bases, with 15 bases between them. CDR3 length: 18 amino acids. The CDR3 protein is CATSRDSLAAVAKNIQYF. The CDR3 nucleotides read TGTGCCACCAGCAGAGATAGTCTGGCCGCGGTAGCCAAAAACATTCAGTACTTC.

This chain's CDR3 is CASKPGQGNYGYTF. In DNA form, the CDR3 reads TGTGCCAGCAAACCGGGACAGGGGAACTATGGCTACACCTTC. The chain employs TRBV6-1 and TRBJ1-2, with 10 bases matching TRBD1. J gave up 2 bases and V 7 bases, and 4 bases lay outside the gene matches. Per the germline V gene, CDR1 is MNHNS and CDR2 is SASEGT. The CDR3 runs to 14 residues.

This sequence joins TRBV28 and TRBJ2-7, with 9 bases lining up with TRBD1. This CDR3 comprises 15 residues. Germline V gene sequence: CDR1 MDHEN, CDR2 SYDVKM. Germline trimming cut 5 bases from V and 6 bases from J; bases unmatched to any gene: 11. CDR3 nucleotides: TGTGCCAGCAGTCCTCCGGGACAGGGCGTGGTCGAGCAGTACTTC. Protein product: CASSPPGQGVVEQYF.

The chain's CDR3 is CASTTGQGRVVGQPQHF. The CDR3 nucleotides read TGTGCCAGTACCACAGGCCAGGGAAGGGTAGTAGGGCAGCCCCAGCATTTT. J is TRBJ1-5 and V is TRBV19; TRBD1 is a possible D gene (5 bases). Germline-derived CDR1 and CDR2 are LNHDA and SQIVND (reference sequence). This CDR3 spans 17 amino acids. Trimming removed 7 bases from V and 7 bases from J, with 26 bases in between.

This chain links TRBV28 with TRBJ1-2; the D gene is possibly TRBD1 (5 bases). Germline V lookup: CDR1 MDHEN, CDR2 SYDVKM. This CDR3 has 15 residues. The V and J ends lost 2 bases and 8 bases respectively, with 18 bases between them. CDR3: CASSLEGVAGRGYTF. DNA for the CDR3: TGTGCCAGCAGTTTAGAAGGGGTAGCCGGGCGAGGCTACACCTTC.